What follows are 20 T cell receptor beta chains derived from one specimen sequenced in a study of blood T cells in healthy people across ages. Primed by a sample-barcoded 5' primer and a J-beta primer mix, a second PCR proceeded for roughly 7 to 11 cycles. TCRdb analysed the 5' RACE reads with MiXCR anew, one entry per CDR3 protein. This sample has about 650,000 distinct CDR3 sequences, with around 32% found just once. Specimen: blood. Receptors were obtained from a woman over 75 in good health.

This clonotype was seen many times. This rearrangement joins TRBV20-1 to TRBJ2-5; the D gene is possibly TRBD1 (6 bases). The length of the CDR3 is 14 residues. Germline CDR1 and CDR2: DFQATT and SNEGSKA (reference sequence). V was clipped by 5 bases and J by 4 bases, with 17 bases between them. CDR3 in DNA: TGCAGTGCTCCGGACCGCGCCAGGGGAGAGACCCAGTACTTC. Translation gives CSAPDRARGETQYF.

This clonotype was counted at least ten times. The V call is TRBV6-1, the J call TRBJ2-1; 8 nucleotides align to TRBD1. The trim removed 8 bases at V and 4 bases at J, leaving 7 bases unmatched. Germline CDR1 reads MNHNS; CDR2 reads SASEGT. This CDR3 has 14 amino acids. The CDR3 here is CASRGTGSYNEQFF. In DNA, the CDR3 is TGTGCCAGCCGCGGGACAGGTAGTTACAATGAGCAGTTCTTC.

Turning to this clonotype: A much larger clone is a single base away; this may be a read error. The chain carries TRBV7-2 and TRBJ2-7; TRBD1 matches at 10 bases. Trimming took 5 bases from V and 5 from J; bases not matched to a gene: 6. CDR3 length equals 14 residues. Germline V gene data show CDR1 as SGHTA and CDR2 as FQGNSA. The CDR3 here is CASSPMDRGDEQYF. CDR3 bases: TGTGCCAGCAGCCCCATGGACAGGGGGGACGAGCAGTACTTC. The variable domain in full, with the rest retrieved from reference TRBV7-2 and TRBJ2-7, is GAGVSQSPSNKVTEKGKDVELRCDPISGHTALYWYRQSLGQGLEFLIYFQGNSAPDKSGLPSDRFSAERTGGSVSTLTIQRTQQEDSAVYLCASSPMDRGDEQYFGPGTRLTVT.

This clonotype was counted at least ten times. The rearrangement links TRBV7-2 to TRBJ2-5, with D possibly being TRBD2 (5 bases). Trimming pared 3 bases from V and 1 base from J, leaving 9 bases between. CDR1 is SGHTA and CDR2 is FQGNSA in the germline V gene. The CDR3 length is 14 residues. The CDR3 sequence: CASSFGLLQETQYF. CDR3 sequence (DNA): TGTGCCAGCAGCTTCGGACTTCTCCAAGAGACCCAGTACTTC.

This rearrangement joins TRBV10-3 to TRBJ1-4; no clear D gene. Trimming took off 3 bases at V and 2 bases at J, with 13 bases between the two ends. The CDR3 is 16 residues long. CDR1 ENHRY and CDR2 SYGVKD come from the germline V gene. As DNA, the CDR3 is TGTGCCATCAGTGAAGACTTAGGAGGGACTAATGAAAAACTGTTTTTT. Translating it yields CAISEDLGGTNEKLFF.

Many counts were recorded for this clonotype. The chain carries TRBV5-1 and TRBJ2-3; D is possibly TRBD1 (6 bases). CDR1 and CDR2 (germline): SGHRS, YFSETQ. The CDR3 length is 15 residues. Trimming left V 0 bases short and J 4 bases short, with 12 bases between. CDR3 in DNA: TGCGCCAGCAGCTTGGACAGGGTGATAGCAGATACGCAGTATTTT. This codes for CASSLDRVIADTQYF.

The V gene is TRBV5-1, the J gene TRBJ2-7; D could derive from TRBD1 or TRBD2 (6 bases each). Trimming removed 5 bases from V and 7 bases from J, with 19 bases in between. Looked up from germline, CDR1 is SGHRS and CDR2 is YFSETQ. This CDR3 spans 14 amino acids. The CDR3 bases are TGCGCCAGCAGATACTTCGAGGGGGGTCGAGAGCAGTACTTC. Translating gives CASRYFEGGREQYF.

This clonotype was recorded many times. The chain joins TRBV29-1 to TRBJ2-3; D not certain. Germline V gene data show CDR1 as SQVTM and CDR2 as ANQGSEA. The V end lost 4 bases, the J end lost 0 bases, and 11 bases lay between the germline ends. The CDR3 runs to 14 residues. The CDR3 DNA is TGCAGCGTTGTCCCATACCTTAGCACAGATACGCAGTATTTT. As protein: CSVVPYLSTDTQYF.

The rearrangement uses TRBV20-1 and TRBJ1-1, with D perhaps matching TRBD1 (6 bases). CDR1 and CDR2 (germline): DFQATT, SNEGSKA (reference sequence). The CDR3 loop spans 14 amino acids. The V end lost 4 bases, the J end lost 5 bases, and 17 bases lay between the germline ends. The CDR3 DNA follows: TGCAGTGCTACCGACGGGGGGCTAGGGACTGAAGCTTTCTTT. Translation: CSATDGGLGTEAFF.

This clonotype was detected many times. The V call is TRBV7-3, the J call TRBJ2-1, with TRBD2 matching 8 bases. Trimming removed 4 bases from V and 8 bases from J; junction bases left unmatched: 16. Germline CDR1 is SGHTA and CDR2 is FQGTGA. This CDR3 region has 17 residues. The CDR3 DNA reads TGTGCCAGCAGCTCAGGGCGGGGGACTAGTAATAGGCATGAGCAGTTCTTC. It codes for CASSSGRGTSNRHEQFF.

As concerns this clonotype: A read error is possible here, since a much larger clone lies one base away. This rearrangement joins TRBV7-9 to TRBJ2-5; 7 positions match TRBD2. CDR1 and CDR2 from the germline V gene are SEHNR and FQNEAQ (reference sequence). The CDR3 runs 15 residues. This CDR3 reads CSSSLDGDYRETQYF. The CDR3 bases are TGTTCCAGCAGCTTAGATGGGGACTACCGAGAGACCCAGTACTTC.

The chain joins TRBV4-2 to TRBJ2-7; no reliable D call. Germline CDR1 and CDR2: LGHNA and YNFKEQ. V gave up 1 base and J gave up 10 bases, with 23 bases separating them. The CDR3 length is 16 residues. CDR3 protein: CASSQVGARQKEPQYF. The DNA of the CDR3 is TGTGCCAGCAGCCAAGTTGGTGCACGGCAAAAAGAGCCCCAGTACTTC.

Ten or more counts support this clonotype. The chain employs TRBV20-1 and TRBJ2-3, with 7 bases that match TRBD2. The length of the CDR3 is 18 residues. J was trimmed by 0 bases and V by 4 bases; bases with no gene match: 16. The germline gives CDR1 DFQATT, CDR2 SNEGSKA (reference sequence). The CDR3: CSATASRAGATSTDTQYF. The CDR3 nucleotides read TGCAGTGCTACGGCTAGCAGGGCGGGAGCTACTAGCACAGATACGCAGTATTTT.

This clonotype was found once. The chain recombines TRBV30 with TRBJ2-1; TRBD2 aligns across 9 bases. Trimming removed 1 base from V and 15 bases from J; junction bases left unmatched: 13. Germline CDR1 GTSNPN, CDR2 SVGIG (reference sequence). There are 14 residues in the CDR3. The CDR3 sequence is CAWSGTSAQASAFF. The CDR3 region has the DNA TGTGCCTGGAGTGGGACTAGCGCTCAAGCTTCAGCGTTCTTC.

A remark on this clonotype: Since a much larger clone is just one base distant, this may be a read error. The chain is built from TRBV6-6 and TRBJ1-4; tentatively, D is TRBD1 (5 bases). The V end was cut by 4 bases, the J end by 7 bases, with 10 bases between. The CDR3 consists of 13 residues. From germline, CDR1 is MNHNY and CDR2 SVGAGI (reference sequence). CDR3 sequence: CASSSMGGEKLFF. The CDR3 region has the DNA TGTGCCAGCAGTTCCATGGGGGGTGAAAAACTGTTTTTT.

There are a few counts of this clonotype. It may be a read error: a sequence one base away is much more abundant. This chain links TRBV29-1 with TRBJ2-7; a weak D match, TRBD2 (6 bases). Germline lookup yields CDR1 SQVTM and CDR2 ANQGSEA. The CDR3 is made up of 15 amino acids. The V end lost 0 bases, the J end lost 1 base, and 13 bases lay between the germline ends. CDR3 nucleotide sequence: TGCAGCGTTGAAGATGCGGGAATCGGGTCCTACGAGCAGTACTTC. The encoded protein is CSVEDAGIGSYEQYF.

This clonotype showed up just a few times. Given a much more abundant clone one base away, this may be a read error. This chain links TRBV5-1 with TRBJ2-1, with 8 bases that match TRBD2. The end of the DNA fits TRBJ2-7 better, so the J call may be wrong. Per the germline V gene, CDR1 is SGHRS and CDR2 is YFSETQ. The CDR3 spans 15 residues. The CDR3 DNA sequence: TGCGCCAGCAGCCCGGGACTAGGGTCCTACAATGAGCAGTACTTC. This translates into CASSPGLGSYNEQYF.

In regard to this clonotype: The junction shows a germline mismatch at one end, possibly a read error. The CDR3 region has the DNA TGTGCCAGCAGTTCGACAGGTCTGGACACCGTATATTTT. Protein product: CASSSTGLDTVYF. This chain connects TRBV27 to TRBJ1-3; D is possibly TRBD1 (6 bases). The CDR3 has 13 amino acids. CDR1 and CDR2 (germline): MNHEY, SMNVEV (reference sequence).

This clonotype was detected many times. The V gene is TRBV6-1, the J gene TRBJ2-1; 7 bases match TRBD1. The V and J ends lost 4 bases and 0 bases, in that order; junction bases with no gene match: 6. Germline CDR1 is MNHNS and CDR2 is SASEGT. The CDR3 covers 16 residues. The CDR3 is CASSVRQGYSYNEQFF. CDR3 nucleotides: TGTGCCAGCAGTGTACGACAGGGATACTCCTACAATGAGCAGTTCTTC.

V is TRBV9 and J is TRBJ1-1; a possible D gene is TRBD1 (6 bases). The CDR3 covers 15 residues. V gave up 4 bases and J gave up 5 bases, with 18 bases separating them. Germline CDR1 SGDLS, CDR2 YYNGEE. CDR3 DNA sequence: TGTGCCAGCAGCTCCAGCCCGGGGGCCGGGACTGAAGCTTTCTTT. Protein: CASSSSPGAGTEAFF. Looking up the rest from reference TRBV9 and TRBJ1-1 gives the full variable domain: DSGVTQTPKHLITATGQRVTLRCSPRSGDLSVYWYQQSLDQGLQFLIQYYNGEERAKGNILERFSAQQFPDLHSELNLSSLELGDSALYFCASSSSPGAGTEAFFGQGTRLTVV.